Listed below are T cell receptor beta chains from one sample, sequenced in a study of cytomegalovirus exposure and HLA in healthy donors. Generated by immunoSEQ multiplex PCR, the TCRdb table keeps only in-frame clones and is missing some. The data show some 93,000 clones, with less than 9.5% seen just once and 4.5% to 6% held by the top ten. The sample comprised PBMCs. These receptors were obtained from a man over 45 in good health and CMV-seropositive. Both conserved end residues are part of each CDR3. A D gene is named only where the DNA matches it firmly.

d_call	v_call	j_call	cdr3_aa
.	TRBV28	TRBJ2-1	CASSWGTVSRRGYEQFF
.	TRBV7-8	TRBJ1-4	CASSLADRNEKLFF
TRBD1	TRBV5-6	TRBJ1-4	CASSSDRGHEKLFF
.	TRBV7-2	TRBJ2-6	CASSLGASGANVLTF
.	TRBV25-1	TRBJ1-6	CASSQAGVGSPLHF
TRBD1	TRBV27	TRBJ1-2	CASSWGQGATYTF
TRBD2	TRBV10-2	TRBJ2-1	CATYNPGTSYSYNEQFF
TRBD1	TRBV6-1	TRBJ2-2	CASSAGWRQGPLFF
.	TRBV4-1	TRBJ2-7	CASSQDFGHGYEQYF
.	TRBV7-8	TRBJ1-4	CASSLRVSPGTNEKLFF